This T cell receptor (beta chain) was obtained from a study of control samples from healthy donors and cancer patients. Germline CDR1 reads WSHSY; CDR2 reads SAAADI. Deletions cut 0 bases from V and 5 bases from J, with 14 bases between. This CDR3 comprises 17 residues. Measured with immunoSEQ multiplex PCR; TCRdb has only the in-frame clones, and not every one. The profile shows some 70,000 clones, around four fifths of them singletons. The source of this sequence is a woman between 45 and 60 years old with lung cancer. The chain employs TRBV10-2 and TRBJ1-6; a possible D gene is TRBD1 (5 bases). Specimen: PBMCs. The chain's CDR3 is CASSESRGGTNNSPLHF. In nucleotides, the CDR3 is TGCGCCAGCAGTGAGTCGAGGGGTGGCACTAATAATTCACCCCTCCACTTT.